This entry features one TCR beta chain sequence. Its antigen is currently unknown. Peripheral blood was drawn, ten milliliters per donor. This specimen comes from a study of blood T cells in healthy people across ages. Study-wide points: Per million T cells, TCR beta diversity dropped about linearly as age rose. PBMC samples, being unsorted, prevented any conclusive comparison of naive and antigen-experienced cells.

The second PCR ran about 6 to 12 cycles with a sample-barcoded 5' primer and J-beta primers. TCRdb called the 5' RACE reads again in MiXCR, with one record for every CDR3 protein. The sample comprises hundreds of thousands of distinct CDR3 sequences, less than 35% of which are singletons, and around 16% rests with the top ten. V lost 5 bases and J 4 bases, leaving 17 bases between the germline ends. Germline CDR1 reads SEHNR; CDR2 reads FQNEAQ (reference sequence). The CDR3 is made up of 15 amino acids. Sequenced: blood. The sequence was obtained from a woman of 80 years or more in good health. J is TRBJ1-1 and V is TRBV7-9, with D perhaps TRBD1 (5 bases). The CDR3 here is CASSANPWDGTEAFF. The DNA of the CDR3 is TGTGCCAGCAGCGCCAACCCCTGGGACGGCACTGAAGCTTTCTTT.